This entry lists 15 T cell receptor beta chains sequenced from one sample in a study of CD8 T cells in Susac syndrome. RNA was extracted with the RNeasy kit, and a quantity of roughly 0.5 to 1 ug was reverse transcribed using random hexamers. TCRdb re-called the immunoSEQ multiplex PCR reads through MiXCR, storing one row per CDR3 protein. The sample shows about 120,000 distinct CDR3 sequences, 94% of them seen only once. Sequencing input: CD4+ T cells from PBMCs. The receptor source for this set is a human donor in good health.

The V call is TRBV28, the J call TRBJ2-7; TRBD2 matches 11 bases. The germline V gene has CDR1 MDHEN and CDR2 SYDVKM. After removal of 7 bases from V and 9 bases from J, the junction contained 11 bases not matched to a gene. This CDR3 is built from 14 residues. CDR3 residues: CASNPGLADWAQYF. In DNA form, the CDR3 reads TGTGCCAGCAACCCGGGACTAGCGGATTGGGCGCAGTACTTC.

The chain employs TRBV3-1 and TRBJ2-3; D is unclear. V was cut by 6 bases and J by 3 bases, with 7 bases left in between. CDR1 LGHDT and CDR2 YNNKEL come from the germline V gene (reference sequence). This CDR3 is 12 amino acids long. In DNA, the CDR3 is TGTGCCAGCAGGGAGAGTACAGATACGCAGTATTTT. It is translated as CASRESTDTQYF.

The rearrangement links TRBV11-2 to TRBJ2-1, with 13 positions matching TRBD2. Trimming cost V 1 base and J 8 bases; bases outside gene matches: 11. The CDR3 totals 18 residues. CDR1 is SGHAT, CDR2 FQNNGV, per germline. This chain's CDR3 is CASSLATLGLAGVYEQFF. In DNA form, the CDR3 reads TGTGCCAGCAGCTTAGCGACCCTTGGACTAGCGGGAGTTTATGAGCAGTTCTTC. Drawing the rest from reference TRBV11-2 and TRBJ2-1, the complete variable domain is EAGVAQSPRYKIIEKRQSVAFWCNPISGHATLYWYQQILGQGPKLLIQFQNNGVVDDSQLPKDRFSAERLKGVDSTLKIQPAKLEDSAVYLCASSLATLGLAGVYEQFFGPGTRLTVL.

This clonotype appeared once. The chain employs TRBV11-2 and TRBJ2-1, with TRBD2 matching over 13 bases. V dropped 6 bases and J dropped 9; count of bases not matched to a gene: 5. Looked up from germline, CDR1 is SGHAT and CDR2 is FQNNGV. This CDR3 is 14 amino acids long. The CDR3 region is CASRILAGGGEQFF. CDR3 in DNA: TGTGCCAGCAGGATACTAGCGGGAGGGGGTGAGCAGTTCTTC.

This CDR3 is CASSPGGADEKLFF. CDR3 bases: TGTGCCAGCTCACCAGGAGGGGCAGATGAAAAACTGTTTTTT. J is TRBJ1-4 and V is TRBV18, with a weak D call TRBD1 (5 bases). Germline V gives CDR1 KGHSH, CDR2 LQKENI. V was cut by 2 bases and J by 6 bases, with 10 bases left in between. This CDR3 region has 14 residues.

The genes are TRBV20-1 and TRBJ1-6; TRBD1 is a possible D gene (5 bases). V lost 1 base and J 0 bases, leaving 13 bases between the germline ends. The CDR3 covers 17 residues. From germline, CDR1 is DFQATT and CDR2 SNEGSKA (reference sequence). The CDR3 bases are TGCAGTGCTAGAGCCGCGGGGGGAAGCTCCTATAATTCACCCCTCCACTTT. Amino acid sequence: CSARAAGGSSYNSPLHF.

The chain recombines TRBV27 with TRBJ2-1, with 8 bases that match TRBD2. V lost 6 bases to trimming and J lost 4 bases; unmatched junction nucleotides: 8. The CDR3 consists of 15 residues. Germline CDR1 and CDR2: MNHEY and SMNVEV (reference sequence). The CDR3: CASRSSGEVYNEQFF. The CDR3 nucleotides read TGTGCCAGCAGAAGTAGCGGGGAAGTATACAATGAGCAGTTCTTC.

The CDR3: CASSWGGTDGSEQYF. The DNA for the CDR3 is TGTGCCAGCAGCTGGGGGGGCACAGACGGGAGCGAGCAGTACTTC. The chain links TRBV7-9 to TRBJ2-7; D may be TRBD2 (7 bases). Germline V lookup: CDR1 SEHNR, CDR2 FQNEAQ (reference sequence). V lost 4 bases to trimming and J lost 6 bases, with 19 bases between them. This CDR3 comprises 15 residues.

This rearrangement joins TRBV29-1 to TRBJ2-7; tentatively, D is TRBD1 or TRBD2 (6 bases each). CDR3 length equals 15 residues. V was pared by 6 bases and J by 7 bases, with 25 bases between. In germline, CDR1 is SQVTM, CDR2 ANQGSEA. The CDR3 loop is CSVGGLGGPRREQYF. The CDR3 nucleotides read TGCAGCGTGGGGGGTCTAGGGGGTCCAAGAAGGGAGCAGTACTTC.

The CDR3 loop is CASSLLQLAEYNEQFF. The DNA of the CDR3 is TGTGCCAGCAGCTTGCTCCAACTAGCGGAATACAATGAGCAGTTCTTC. The chain has TRBV5-6 and TRBJ2-1, with TRBD2 matching over 8 bases. CDR3 length: 16 residues. With 1 base clipped from V and 4 bases from J, the junction kept 7 bases outside the gene matches. Germline lookup yields CDR1 SGHDT and CDR2 YYEEEE.

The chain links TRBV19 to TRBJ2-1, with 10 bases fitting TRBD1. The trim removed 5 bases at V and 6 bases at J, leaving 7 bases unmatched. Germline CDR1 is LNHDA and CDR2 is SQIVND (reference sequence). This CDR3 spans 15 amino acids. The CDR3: CASSARDRGGNEQFF. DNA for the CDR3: TGTGCCAGTAGTGCCCGGGACAGGGGTGGCAATGAGCAGTTCTTC.

This CDR3 reads CASSLAGRGPPGLALRTDTQYF. The CDR3 DNA sequence: TGCGCCAGCAGCTTGGCCGGGCGTGGACCCCCGGGACTAGCGCTCCGCACAGATACGCAGTATTTT. V usage is TRBV5-1 and J usage is TRBJ2-3; 10 nucleotides agree with TRBD2. Germline values: CDR1 SGHRS, CDR2 YFSETQ. V was pared by 0 bases and J by 1 base, with 20 bases of the junction left unmatched. CDR3 length: 22 amino acids.

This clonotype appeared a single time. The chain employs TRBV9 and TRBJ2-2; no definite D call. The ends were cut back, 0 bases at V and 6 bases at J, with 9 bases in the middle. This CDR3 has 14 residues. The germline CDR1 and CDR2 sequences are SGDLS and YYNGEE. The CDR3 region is CASSVGIDSGELFF. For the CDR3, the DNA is TGTGCCAGCAGCGTAGGGATTGATTCCGGGGAGCTGTTTTTT.

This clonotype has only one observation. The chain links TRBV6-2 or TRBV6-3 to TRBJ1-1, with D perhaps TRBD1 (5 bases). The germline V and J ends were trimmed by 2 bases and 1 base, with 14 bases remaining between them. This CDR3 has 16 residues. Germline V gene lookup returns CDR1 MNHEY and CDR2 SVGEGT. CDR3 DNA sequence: TGTGCCAGCAGTTACAAGGTGACAGAAGAGAACACTGAAGCTTTCTTT. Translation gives CASSYKVTEENTEAFF.

Here the CDR3 reads CSVESPGGDGEKLFF. The DNA for the CDR3 is TGCAGCGTTGAAAGCCCAGGGGGCGATGGTGAAAAACTGTTTTTT. The chain links TRBV29-1 to TRBJ1-4; TRBD1 agrees at 8 bases. Germline CDR1 and CDR2: SQVTM and ANQGSEA. V shed 2 bases and J 7 bases; nucleotides not matched to a gene: 9. This CDR3 has 15 residues.